The sequence of this T cell receptor (beta chain) was determined in a study of blood T cell repertoires in COVID-19 (dated by TCRdb to 2019 to 2021). Turning to the overall study: Samples covering the acute and convalescent phases of COVID-19 were provided by collaborators in the United States, Italy and Spain. The repertoires were released in a freely available public database meant as a resource for research on the immune response to SARS-CoV-2. The prospective study material was composed of cDNA or gDNA derived from T cells, B-cell-depleted T cells, or PBMCs. Deeply sampled blood TCRbeta repertoires from subjects exposed to, actively infected with, or recovered from COVID-19 were included in the dataset. The sample metadata nearly always contained a de-identified subject ID, COVID-19 status, age in years and sex. Samples were obtained from the ongoing ImmuneRACE study (first 160 participants) and from 950 to 1,500 subjects provided by 6 global collaborators. Where available, HLA class I and class II types were obtained from metadata supplied by the sample provider rather than from assay-based typing.

The immunoSEQ Assay, a bias-controlled multiplex PCR, was used to amplify TCRbeta CDR3 regions from genomic DNA. In the authors' own workflow: The number of nucleated cells in each sample was estimated from the amplification of reference gene primers within the assay. To quantify the absolute abundance of each unique TCRbeta CDR3 rearrangement, sequence reads were collapsed and filtered. Productive Simpson clonality was computed per sample as the square root of Simpson's diversity index over productive rearrangements. The clones in this table, taken by TCRdb from immuneACCESS, are in-frame only. Not every clone is retained; where verified, under half of the shortfall comes from an unresolved V gene, and the cause of the rest is unknown. The DNA was the basis for D and trimming; V, J and clone size are from that table. The table for this sample lists 250,000 or so clones; 90% of them were counted only once. The ten largest make up 2% to 2.5% of the sample.

From the germline V gene, CDR1 is SGHTA and CDR2 is FQGTGA. Relative to germline, V is 4 bases shorter and J is 3 bases shorter, with 7 bases between their ends. Taken from cysteine to phenylalanine, the CDR3 has 14 residues. Only the CDR3 part of the read is kept: 42 bases, read in frame from the first base. About this clone itself: Its antigen is currently not known. Base quality data are lacking; no much larger clone is found one base away.

At one collaborating source in Seattle, patients were enrolled during active infection and were followed longitudinally through the course of disease. The collaborating institutions used their own protocols to collect whole blood in K2EDTA tubes. For TCRbeta analysis, collaborators shipped samples in one of three forms: frozen whole blood, isolated PBMCs, or DNA extracted from either of those sample types. The paper's findings and limits, for the study overall: The quantity of clinical and demographic metadata differed by source and by participant and was supplied without curation.

The clonotype was recovered from a woman aged 55-70 years with COVID-19, enrolled during active disease. Sequences were obtained from peripheral blood. In this chain, TRBV7-3 is recombined with TRBJ1-6; a confident D gene designation cannot be given. The DNA reads TGTGCCAGCAGCTCGAACTTCTATAATTCACCCCTCCACTTT. This gives the protein CASSSNFYNSPLHF.